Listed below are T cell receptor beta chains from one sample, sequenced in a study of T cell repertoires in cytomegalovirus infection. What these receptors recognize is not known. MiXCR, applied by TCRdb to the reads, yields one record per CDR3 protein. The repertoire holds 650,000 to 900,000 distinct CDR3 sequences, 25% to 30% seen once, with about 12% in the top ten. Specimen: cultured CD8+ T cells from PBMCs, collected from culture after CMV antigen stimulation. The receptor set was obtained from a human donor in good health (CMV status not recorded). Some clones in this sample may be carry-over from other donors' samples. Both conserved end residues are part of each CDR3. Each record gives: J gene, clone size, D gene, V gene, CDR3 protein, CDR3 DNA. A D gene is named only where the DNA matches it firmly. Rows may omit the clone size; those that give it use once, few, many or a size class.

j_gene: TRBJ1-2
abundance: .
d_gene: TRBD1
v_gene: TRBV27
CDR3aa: CASSVTGANYGYTF
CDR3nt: TGTGCCAGCAGTGTGACAGGGGCGAACTATGGCTACACCTTC

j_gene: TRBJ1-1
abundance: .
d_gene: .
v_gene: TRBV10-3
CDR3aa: CAISARAAHGGNTEAFF
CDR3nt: TGTGCCATCAGTGCTCGGGCGGCCCACGGTGGGAACACTGAAGCTTTCTTT

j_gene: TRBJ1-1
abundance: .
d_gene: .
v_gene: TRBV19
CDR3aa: CASSINSAPAVEAFF
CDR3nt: TGTGCCAGTAGTATTAACAGTGCCCCGGCAGTGGAAGCTTTCTTT

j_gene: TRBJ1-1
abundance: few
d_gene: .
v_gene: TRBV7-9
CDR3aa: CASMVSGAAFF
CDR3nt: TGTGCCAGCATGGTATCGGGGGCGGCTTTCTTT

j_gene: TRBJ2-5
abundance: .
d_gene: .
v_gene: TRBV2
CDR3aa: CAGRGTQETQYF
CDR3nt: TGTGCCGGGAGGGGGACCCAAGAGACCCAGTACTTC

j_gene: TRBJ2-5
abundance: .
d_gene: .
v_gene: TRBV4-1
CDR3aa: CASSQEDLPQETQYF
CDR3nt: TGCGCCAGCAGCCAAGAAGATCTACCTCAAGAGACCCAGTACTTC

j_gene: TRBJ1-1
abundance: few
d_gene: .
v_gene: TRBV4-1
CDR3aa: CASSQVGSSNTEAFF
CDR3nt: TGCGCCAGCAGCCAAGTTGGATCGAGTAACACTGAAGCTTTCTTT

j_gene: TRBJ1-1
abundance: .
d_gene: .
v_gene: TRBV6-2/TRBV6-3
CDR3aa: CASSLYREDNTEAFF
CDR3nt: TGTGCCAGCAGCCTCTACAGGGAGGACAACACTGAAGCTTTCTTT

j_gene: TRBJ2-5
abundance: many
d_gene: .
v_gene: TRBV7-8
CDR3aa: CASSLPIQGLPSETQYF
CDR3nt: TGTGCCAGCAGCTTACCCATCCAGGGGCTTCCTAGTGAGACCCAGTACTTC

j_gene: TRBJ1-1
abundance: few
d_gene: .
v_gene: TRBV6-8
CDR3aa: CASSYSNQGITEAFF
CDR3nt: TGTGCCAGCAGTTACTCGAACCAGGGAATCACTGAAGCTTTCTTT

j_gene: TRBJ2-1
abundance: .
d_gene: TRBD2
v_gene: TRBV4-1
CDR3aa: CASSQESPIAGGYNEQFF
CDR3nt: TGCGCCAGCAGCCAAGAATCCCCAATAGCGGGGGGCTACAATGAGCAGTTCTTC

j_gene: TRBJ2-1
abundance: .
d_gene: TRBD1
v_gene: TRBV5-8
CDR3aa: CASTPGRGRSYNEQFF
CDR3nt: TGTGCCAGCACCCCCGGAAGGGGGCGCTCCTACAATGAGCAGTTCTTC

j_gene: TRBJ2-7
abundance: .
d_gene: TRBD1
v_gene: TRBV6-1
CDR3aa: CASSHGQGPYEQYF
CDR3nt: TGTGCCAGCAGTCACGGACAGGGGCCCTACGAGCAGTACTTC

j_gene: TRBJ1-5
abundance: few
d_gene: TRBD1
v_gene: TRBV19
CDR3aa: CASSTGGGYQPQHF
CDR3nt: TGTGCCAGCTCTACAGGGGGCGGGTATCAGCCCCAGCATTTT

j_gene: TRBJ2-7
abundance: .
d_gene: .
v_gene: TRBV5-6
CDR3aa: CASSSTQDSYEQYF
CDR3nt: TGTGCCAGCAGCTCCACCCAGGATTCCTACGAGCAGTACTTC

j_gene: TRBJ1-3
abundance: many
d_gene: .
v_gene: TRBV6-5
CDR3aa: CASSYGGVGNTIYF
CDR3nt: TGTGCCAGCAGTTACGGCGGGGTTGGAAACACCATATATTTT